This is a list of T cell receptor beta chains from one sample in a study of blood T cell repertoires in COVID-19. Some clones are missing from TCRdb's copy, which holds only in-frame ones; the method was immunoSEQ multiplex PCR. The sample lists some 330,000 clones, approximately 89% occurring once. Sequenced sample: PBMCs or T cells enriched from blood (not recorded which). These receptors all stem from a man between 35 and 55 years old in a cohort exposed to, infected with or recovered from COVID-19 (not recorded which). Each CDR3 is given with its conserved first and last residue. A D gene is named only where the DNA matches it firmly. Size tells how often a clone was seen (once, few, many) or the class of an expanded clone, and some rows leave it out.

J: TRBJ2-4; V: TRBV7-2; size: NA; D: TRBD2; length: 17; CDR3: CASSLVAGGLAKNIQYF; DNA: TGTGCCAGCAGCTTAGTAGCGGGAGGGCTAGCCAAAAACATTCAGTACTTC
J: TRBJ1-1; V: TRBV7-9; size: NA; D: NA; length: 14; CDR3: CASSPSKSGTEAFF; DNA: TGTGCCAGCAGCCCTTCCAAGTCAGGCACTGAAGCTTTCTTT
J: TRBJ2-3; V: TRBV7-3; size: NA; D: TRBD2; length: 16; CDR3: CASSPLRSGSTDTQYF; DNA: TGTGCCAGCAGCCCTCTGCGTAGCGGGAGCACAGATACGCAGTATTTT
J: TRBJ1-4; V: TRBV5-1; size: NA; D: TRBD1; length: 15; CDR3: CASNRGGATNEKLFF; DNA: TGCGCCAGCAACAGGGGTGGTGCAACTAATGAAAAACTGTTTTTT
J: TRBJ2-2; V: TRBV13; size: NA; D: TRBD2; length: 16; CDR3: CASSPGTSVNTGELFF; DNA: TGTGCCAGCAGCCCCGGGACTAGCGTGAACACCGGGGAGCTGTTTTTT
J: TRBJ2-3; V: TRBV19; size: NA; D: NA; length: 16; CDR3: CASIKIRGGRADTQYF; DNA: TGTGCCAGTATAAAAATAAGGGGGGGCCGGGCAGATACGCAGTATTTT
J: TRBJ2-1; V: TRBV4-1; size: few; D: TRBD2; length: 15; CDR3: CASSQAGTSYNEQFF; DNA: TGCGCCAGCAGCCAAGCCGGGACTAGTTACAATGAGCAGTTCTTC
J: TRBJ1-2; V: TRBV6-5; size: NA; D: TRBD1; length: 14; CDR3: CASSRGGENDGYTF; DNA: TGTGCCAGCAGTCGAGGGGGCGAGAACGACGGCTACACCTTC
J: TRBJ1-1; V: TRBV3-1/TRBV3-2; size: NA; D: TRBD1; length: 15; CDR3: CASSPQGAGNTEAFF; DNA: TGTGCCAGCAGCCCGCAGGGGGCGGGGAACACTGAAGCTTTCTTT
J: TRBJ2-3; V: TRBV28; size: NA; D: NA; length: 16; CDR3: CASSFSSYASTDTQYF; DNA: TGTGCCAGCAGTTTTAGTTCGTACGCTAGCACAGATACGCAGTATTTT
J: TRBJ2-1; V: TRBV11-3; size: NA; D: NA; length: 16; CDR3: CASSLSGRVPYNEQFF; DNA: TGTGCCAGCAGTTTGAGCGGGCGAGTCCCCTACAATGAGCAGTTCTTC
J: TRBJ2-1; V: TRBV19; size: NA; D: TRBD1; length: 19; CDR3: CASSIRRARDRGIYNEQFF; DNA: TGTGCCAGTAGTATCCGAAGAGCCCGGGACAGGGGGATCTACAATGAGCAGTTCTTC
J: TRBJ2-5; V: TRBV4-1; size: NA; D: TRBD2; length: 14; CDR3: CASSPGTSGETQYF; DNA: TGCGCCAGCAGCCCCGGGACTAGCGGGGAGACCCAGTACTTC
J: TRBJ2-2; V: TRBV7-2; size: NA; D: NA; length: 16; CDR3: CASSPPGGRVTGELFF; DNA: TGTGCCAGCAGCCCGCCGGGGGGCAGGGTCACCGGGGAGCTGTTTTTT
J: TRBJ2-4; V: TRBV6-5; size: NA; D: NA; length: 16; CDR3: CASSSGETRAKNIQYF; DNA: TGTGCCAGCAGTTCGGGGGAAACAAGGGCCAAAAACATTCAGTACTTC
J: TRBJ1-1; V: TRBV27; size: NA; D: NA; length: 15; CDR3: CASSPRGIANTEAFF; DNA: TGTGCCAGCAGCCCAAGGGGGATTGCGAACACTGAAGCTTTCTTT
J: TRBJ2-6; V: TRBV10-3; size: NA; D: TRBD1; length: 16; CDR3: CAIRDTGGSGANVLTF; DNA: TGTGCCATCAGGGATACAGGGGGATCTGGGGCCAACGTCCTGACTTTC
J: TRBJ2-3; V: TRBV5-1; size: NA; D: TRBD2; length: 14; CDR3: CASGLADDTDTQYF; DNA: TGCGCCAGCGGACTAGCGGACGACACAGATACGCAGTATTTT
J: TRBJ1-6; V: TRBV5-1; size: NA; D: NA; length: 14; CDR3: CASSLERGNSPLHF; DNA: TGCGCCAGCAGCTTGGAACGGGGTAATTCACCCCTCCACTTT
J: TRBJ1-2; V: TRBV18; size: NA; D: TRBD1; length: 15; CDR3: CASSPGQGQADGYTF; DNA: TGTGCCAGCTCACCCGGACAGGGGCAAGCAGATGGCTACACCTTC
J: TRBJ2-7; V: TRBV5-1; size: NA; D: NA; length: 15; CDR3: CASSLAADKVYEQYF; DNA: TGCGCCAGCAGCTTGGCTGCCGACAAAGTCTACGAGCAGTACTTC
J: TRBJ2-2; V: TRBV5-1; size: NA; D: NA; length: 14; CDR3: CASRASGTTGELFF; DNA: TGCGCCAGCAGGGCGAGCGGAACCACCGGGGAGCTGTTTTTT
J: TRBJ1-3; V: TRBV28; size: NA; D: NA; length: 15; CDR3: CASYTGVSSGNTIYF; DNA: TGTGCCAGCTATACGGGGGTGAGCTCTGGAAACACCATATATTTT
J: TRBJ1-2; V: TRBV6-1; size: NA; D: TRBD1; length: 13; CDR3: CASSDGTGRGYTF; DNA: TGTGCCAGCAGTGATGGGACAGGGCGCGGCTACACCTTC
J: TRBJ2-3; V: TRBV28; size: NA; D: NA; length: 15; CDR3: CASSTGQLNTDTQYF; DNA: TGTGCCAGCAGTACCGGACAGTTAAACACAGATACGCAGTATTTT
J: TRBJ2-3; V: TRBV5-5; size: NA; D: TRBD2; length: 13; CDR3: CASSLTSSDTQYF; DNA: TGTGCCAGCAGCCTGACTAGCTCAGATACGCAGTATTTT
J: TRBJ2-7; V: TRBV27; size: NA; D: NA; length: 15; CDR3: CASSFRSVYSYEQYF; DNA: TGTGCCAGCAGTTTTCGAAGCGTTTACTCCTACGAGCAGTACTTC
J: TRBJ1-5; V: TRBV18; size: NA; D: NA; length: 13; CDR3: CASAGDSNQPQHF; DNA: TGTGCCAGCGCGGGGGATAGCAATCAGCCCCAGCATTTT
J: TRBJ2-1; V: TRBV10-1; size: NA; D: TRBD2; length: 16; CDR3: CASSESGTMGSNEQFF; DNA: TGCGCCAGCAGTGAGTCCGGGACTATGGGTAGCAATGAGCAGTTCTTC
J: TRBJ2-7; V: TRBV10-2; size: NA; D: TRBD2; length: 15; CDR3: CASSVIAGGSYEQYF; DNA: TGCGCCAGCAGTGTAATAGCGGGAGGGTCCTACGAGCAGTACTTC
J: TRBJ1-1; V: TRBV15; size: NA; D: NA; length: 13; CDR3: CATREALNTEAFF; DNA: TGTGCCACCAGAGAGGCATTGAACACTGAAGCTTTCTTT
J: TRBJ1-1; V: TRBV7-9; size: few; D: NA; length: 14; CDR3: CASSPWERGTEAFF; DNA: TGTGCCAGCAGCCCCTGGGAGAGAGGGACTGAAGCTTTCTTT
J: TRBJ2-3; V: TRBV6-2/TRBV6-3; size: NA; D: NA; length: 15; CDR3: CASSYVGVGTDTQYF; DNA: TGTGCCAGCAGTTACGTAGGGGTAGGCACAGATACGCAGTATTTT
J: TRBJ2-7; V: TRBV30; size: few; D: NA; length: 16; CDR3: CAWSPLGGIGSYEQYF; DNA: TGTGCCTGGAGTCCTCTCGGGGGTATAGGGTCCTACGAGCAGTACTTC
J: TRBJ2-1; V: TRBV5-4; size: NA; D: TRBD2; length: 15; CDR3: CASSQTSGRALEQFF; DNA: TGTGCCAGCAGTCAGACTAGCGGGAGGGCCCTTGAGCAGTTCTTC
J: TRBJ2-7; V: TRBV2; size: few; D: NA; length: 12; CDR3: CASRRSSYEQYF; DNA: TGTGCCAGCAGGAGGAGCTCCTACGAGCAGTACTTC
J: TRBJ2-5; V: TRBV3-1/TRBV3-2; size: NA; D: NA; length: 14; CDR3: CASSRRQEQETQYF; DNA: TGTGCCAGCAGCCGTAGACAGGAGCAAGAGACCCAGTACTTC
J: TRBJ1-5; V: TRBV6-5; size: NA; D: NA; length: 13; CDR3: CASMETGDQPQHF; DNA: TGTGCCAGCATGGAGACGGGGGATCAGCCCCAGCATTTT
J: TRBJ2-7; V: TRBV11-2; size: NA; D: TRBD1; length: 13; CDR3: CASSRDRVSEQYF; DNA: TGTGCCAGCAGCCGAGACAGGGTAAGCGAGCAGTACTTC
J: TRBJ1-2; V: TRBV7-9; size: NA; D: NA; length: 14; CDR3: CASSLASRSYGYTF; DNA: TGTGCCAGCAGCTTAGCGTCCCGTAGCTATGGCTACACCTTC
J: TRBJ1-1; V: TRBV9; size: NA; D: TRBD1; length: 15; CDR3: CASSVEAGGNTEAFF; DNA: TGTGCCAGCAGCGTAGAAGCAGGGGGGAACACTGAAGCTTTCTTT
J: TRBJ1-1; V: TRBV27; size: NA; D: NA; length: 14; CDR3: CASSFRDSNTEAFF; DNA: TGTGCCAGCAGTTTCCGGGACTCGAACACTGAAGCTTTCTTT